This TCR beta chain was identified during a study of CD8+CD57+ T cells in acquired aplastic anemia. The wider study: An average of around 3.5 ug of DNA was obtained from sorted CD4+ and CD8+ cells. Healthy donors had, on average, roughly 9.8 million reads for their CD4+ cells. Overall study results and limits: Both patients and controls carried the same twenty-nine CD8+ CDR3 sequences. Researchers reported that CD8+ Simpson's diversity was not significantly different in patients versus controls.

Details on this clonotype: Its specificity is not known.

Genomic DNA, serving as template, underwent TCR beta VDJ and CDR3 profiling. TCRdb reanalysed the reads using MiXCR and keeps one entry per CDR3 protein. The data show 400,000 to 500,000 distinct CDR3 sequences, 65% to 80% seen once. The CDR3 contains 13 residues. The trim removed 6 bases at V and 8 bases at J, leaving 12 bases unmatched. The germline V gene encodes CDR1 DFQATT and CDR2 SNEGSKA (reference sequence). The clonotype comes from a human donor in good health, serving as a control. V gene TRBV20-1 combines with J gene TRBJ2-5, with 7 positions matching TRBD1. What was sequenced was sorted CD4+, CD8+, or CD8+CD57+ T cells (not recorded which) from PBMCs. CDR3 DNA sequence: TGCAGTGCCCCTGACGCACAGGGGTTCACCCAGTACTTC. Translating gives CSAPDAQGFTQYF.